The entry that follows covers one T cell receptor (beta chain) sequence. This table comes from immunoSEQ multiplex PCR, and its TCRdb copy is limited to in-frame clones, with some not included. The sample holds approximately 70,000 clones, approximately 90% seen once. The record originates from a study of OX40 agonist ivuxolimab in advanced cancers. The CDR3 totals 15 residues. The J segment lost 4 bases and the V segment lost 5 bases, leaving 10 bases of the junction unmatched. Germline assignment: CDR1 SGHTA and CDR2 FQGNSA. The V call is TRBV7-2, the J call TRBJ1-1; the match to TRBD1 covers 7 bases. This material consisted of CD4+ or CD8+ T cells sorted from blood, taken in a trial of the OX40 agonist ivuxolimab. This TCR came from an adult with an advanced solid tumor such as melanoma, head and neck, liver or kidney cancer. The CDR3 bases are TGTGCCAGCAGCCTTATGACAGGGTTGCGCACTGAAGCTTTCTTT. Translation: CASSLMTGLRTEAFF. Together with reference TRBV7-2 and TRBJ1-1, the CDR3 gives the full variable domain: GAGVSQSPSNKVTEKGKDVELRCDPISGHTALYWYRQSLGQGLEFLIYFQGNSAPDKSGLPSDRFSAERTGGSVSTLTIQRTQQEDSAVYLCASSLMTGLRTEAFFGQGTRLTVV.